This entry features one T cell receptor beta chain sequence. Sequencing was performed with immunoSEQ multiplex PCR; in TCRdb, only in-frame clones are kept and a portion is missing. The data contain more than 80,000 clones, 86% of them singletons. These data belong to a study of T cell responses to AZD1222 COVID-19 vaccine. Germline V gene sequence: CDR1 ENHRY, CDR2 SYGVKD. The CDR3 has 15 amino acids. V gave up 3 bases and J gave up 3 bases, with 14 bases separating them. V usage is TRBV10-3 and J usage is TRBJ1-2; the D gene is possibly TRBD1 (6 bases). Source: peripheral blood, taken on day 0 of AZD1222 vaccination. This clonotype was sampled from an adult in good health. CDR3 loop: CAISDGNRADYGYTF. CDR3 nucleotides: TGTGCCATCAGTGATGGTAACAGGGCAGACTATGGCTACACCTTC.